This TCR beta chain is from a study of Ad26.COV2.S vaccination and SARS-CoV-2 variants. As to treatment: roughly 20 received Ad26.COV2.S at low or high dose, single or two shots; several received placebo; per-sample allocation not given. Samples came from day 63 after the first vaccine or placebo injection. CDR3 length: 14 amino acids. CDR1 SGHTA and CDR2 FQGNSA come from the germline V gene. Unmatched junction bases numbered 11, after V lost 6 bases and J lost 9 bases. The data were produced by immunoSEQ multiplex PCR, yet TCRdb's version contains in-frame clones alone and is incomplete. The sample yields some 390,000 clones, about nine tenths seen once.

The TCR was taken from a person between 18 and 59 years old who received the Ad26.COV2.S COVID-19 vaccine or a placebo. Specimen: peripheral blood, collected in a trial of Ad26.COV2.S vaccine versus placebo. The chain has TRBV7-2 and TRBJ2-1, with 7 positions matching TRBD2. The CDR3 loop is CASSSEAGVGEQFF. CDR3 in DNA: TGTGCCAGCAGTTCCGAGGCGGGGGTTGGTGAGCAGTTCTTC.